This entry is about one TCR beta chain. Its antigen is unknown. No clone much larger than this one lies a single base away; base qualities are absent. The sample contains more than one DNA sequence encoding this CDR3. Separate from the roughly 660-subject first cohort, the validation cohort of roughly 130 subjects was the group to which the donors belonged. To prepare the library, the immunoSEQ multiplex PCR assay was applied. Per the authors' processing: A statistical classification framework was built for diagnosing cytomegalovirus status from the catalog of TCR beta chain sequences. Drawn from immuneACCESS, this table holds only the in-frame rearrangements with V and J called that TCRdb kept. Clones are partly lost; checked studies trace under half to an unresolved V gene and leave the rest unexplained. The V and J calls and clone size were taken over from that table, and D and trimming were inferred from the DNA. The sample profile shows around 150,000 clones; about 90% of them were found once. The top ten clonotypes cover around 5% of the sample.

This entry belongs to a study of cytomegalovirus exposure and HLA in healthy donors (dated by TCRdb to about 2017). A note on the overall study: According to a later analysis, the roughly 120 validation repertoires were produced on the same platform as the 700 or so repertoires of the first cohort. The study aimed to test whether cataloging public T cell receptors could reveal signatures of past pathogen exposure. In addition to the first cohort of approximately 670 subjects, a separate validation cohort of around 110 different subjects was used. High-throughput TCR immunosequencing, statistical association of individual TCRs with disease status, and machine learning were combined to predict cytomegalovirus infection status. The full study reports these points: A total of 150 to 200 TCR beta chains were listed by the study as associated with cytomegalovirus. All 120 or so repertoires were used to score co-occurrence in the validation cohort in a later analysis, because that analysis had no HLA typing for the cohort. The authors suggested that the approach could potentially be extended to other disease states and immunological phenotypes. A later analysis found that TCRs clustered in the first cohort also tended to co-occur in the 130 or so validation repertoires, with more than 90% of cluster scores above 0. Most TCR sequences were observed very rarely across donors, whereas some public TCRs were present in many individuals. Three of the identified cytomegalovirus-associated TCR beta chains were confirmed in vitro to be specific for cytomegalovirus antigens. In both the original and validation cohorts, the classifier was reported to diagnose cytomegalovirus status with high specificity and sensitivity.

V gives up 0 bases and J gives up 4 bases, and the segment between their germline ends measures 7 bases. Reading from cysteine to phenylalanine, the CDR3 counts 14 amino acids. The kept DNA is CDR3 alone, 42 bases in frame from the first base. From the germline V gene (reference sequence), CDR1 is LNHNV and CDR2 is YYDKDF. The receptor chain draws on TRBV15 and TRBJ1-5; no D gene can be assigned with confidence. This TCR was recovered from a woman between 25 and 40 years old in good health and CMV-seronegative. Sequencing input: PBMCs. The bases read TGTGCCACCAGCAGAGACCCGGGGAATCAGCCCCAGCATTTT. This codes for CATSRDPGNQPQHF.